This paragraph reports one T cell receptor beta chain. Its antigen is not yet known. One end of the junction does not line up with germline, which may come from a read error. These data originate in a study of neurological immune-mediated disorders (dated 2019 in TCRdb). As for the study more broadly: Using UMI-based sequencing, the study compared peripheral blood TCR-beta repertoires from patients with HTLV-I-associated myelopathy (HAM/TSP), patients with multiple sclerosis, and healthy controls. Alongside PBMC samples, the set of some 97 TCR-beta libraries contained longitudinal samples, technical triplicates, and paired CD4+ and CD8+ T-cell subsets that had been sorted. The cohort was made up of 68 subjects, consisting of roughly 14 HAM/TSP patients, around 35 multiple sclerosis patients and 20 healthy controls.

cDNA was synthesized by template-switch 5'RACE using a primer with a 10-nucleotide random unique molecular identifier that tagged each TCR transcript. Each sequencing run produced over 160 million TCR-beta sequences covering 15-18 subjects. The RNeasy kit was used to extract total RNA. TCR-beta VDJ regions were amplified with primers for the TCR constant region and the 5'RACE anchor, using the KAPA Real-time Library Amplification kit. Sample indexes and Illumina adaptors were added in a first PCR, and a second PCR then increased library yield. After Ampure bead purification, the roughly 650 bp TCR product was size-selected on a 2% E-gel SizeSelection system. Before pooling, library quality was assessed on a Bioanalyzer, concentration was determined with Qubit, and library quantification was performed with the Kapa Library Quantification kit. An Illumina HiSeq 2500 sequenced the libraries paired-end 2 x 150 bp. To increase sequence diversity, about 23-30% phiX was spiked into each library pool. Processing in the source paper ran as follows. Quality-filtered reads were processed with the UMI-based MiGEC pipeline, which removed over 75% of raw TCR sequences during error correction. VDJ genes were aligned to IMGT germline references, and each clonotype was defined by a unique CDR3 amino acid sequence together with V-J genes. Clonal expansion, Shannon diversity and CDR3 relatedness (CalcPairwiseDistances, ClusterSamples) were evaluated with VDJtools, and phylogenetic trees were built with CLCbio workbench. Using coefficient-of-variation modelling across technical triplicates, the study counted a clone as expanded if it had at least 8 unique UMIs. TCRdb ran its own pipeline on the public reads, namely fastp trimming at Q25 and MiXCR clone calling, and kept in-frame beta chains. Identical CDR3 proteins give one entry, which carries the most common genes and DNA. For this entry, the V and J calls and clone size follow TCRdb and not the study's own pipeline. Present in this sample are around 46,000 distinct CDR3 sequences, about 25% of which were seen just once. 20% to 25% of the sample is in the top ten clones.

The study at large found these results: No identical CDR3 amino acid sequences were shared among expanded clones across subjects, suggesting private TCR-beta repertoires in all groups. TCR clonal expansion was highest in HAM/TSP patients and lowest in MS patients, with MS patients falling below even healthy controls.

The CDR3 measures 11 amino acids from cysteine to phenylalanine. The kept DNA is CDR3 alone, 33 bases in frame from the first base. Looking up the germline V gene yields CDR1 MNHEY and CDR2 SVGEGT. The healthy controls were volunteers from a blood bank in Maryland, USA. Libraries from unsorted PBMCs were made from 2 million PBMCs kept in RNAlater at -80 degrees C until RNA extraction. PBMCs were separated from peripheral blood using Ficoll-Hypaque density gradient centrifugation and then cryopreserved in liquid nitrogen. The clonotype was recovered from a woman between 70 and 85 years old in good health. The chain uses TRBV6-2 or TRBV6-3 and TRBJ2-7, with no confidently assigned D gene. The sample comprised PBMCs. The DNA is TGTGCCTGCAGTTTTCAAGGCGAGCAGTACTTC. It encodes CACSFQGEQYF.